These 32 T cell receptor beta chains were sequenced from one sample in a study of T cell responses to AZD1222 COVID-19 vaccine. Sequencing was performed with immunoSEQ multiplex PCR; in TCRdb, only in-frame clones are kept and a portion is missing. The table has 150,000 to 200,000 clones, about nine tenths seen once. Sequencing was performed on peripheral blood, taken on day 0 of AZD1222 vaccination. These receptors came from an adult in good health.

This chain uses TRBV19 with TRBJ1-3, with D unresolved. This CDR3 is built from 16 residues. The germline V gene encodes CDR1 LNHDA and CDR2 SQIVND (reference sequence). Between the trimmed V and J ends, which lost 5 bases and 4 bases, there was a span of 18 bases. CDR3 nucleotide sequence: TGTGCCAGTAGTCCCCGACTTACAACCTCAGGAAACACCATATATTTT. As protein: CASSPRLTTSGNTIYF.

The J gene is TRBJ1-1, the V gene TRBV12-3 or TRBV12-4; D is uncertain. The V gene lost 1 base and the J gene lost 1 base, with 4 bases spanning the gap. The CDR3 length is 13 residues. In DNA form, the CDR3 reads TGTGCCAGCAGTTTAGAGGGGAACACTGAAGCTTTCTTT. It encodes CASSLEGNTEAFF.

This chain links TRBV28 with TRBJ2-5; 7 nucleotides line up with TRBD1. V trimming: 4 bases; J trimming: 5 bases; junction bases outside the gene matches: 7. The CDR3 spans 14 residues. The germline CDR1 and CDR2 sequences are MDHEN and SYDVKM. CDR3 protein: CASSSGTVGETQYF. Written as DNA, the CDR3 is TGTGCCAGCAGTTCCGGGACAGTTGGGGAGACCCAGTACTTC. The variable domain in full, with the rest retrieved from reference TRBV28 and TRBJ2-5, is DVKVTQSSRYLVKRTGEKVFLECVQDMDHENMFWYRQDPGLGLRLIYFSYDVKMKEKGDIPEGYSVSREKKERFSLILESASTNQTSMYLCASSSGTVGETQYFGPGTRLLVL.

The CDR3 reads CASSSNPGTGSYEQYF. Written as DNA, the CDR3 is TGTGCCAGCAGCTCGAACCCCGGGACAGGGTCCTACGAGCAGTACTTC. The rearrangement joins TRBV5-4 to TRBJ2-7; 9 nucleotides agree with TRBD1. The V and J ends lost 3 bases and 1 base, in that order; junction bases with no gene match: 8. This CDR3 region has 16 residues. Germline V gene data show CDR1 as SGHNT and CDR2 as YYREEE (reference sequence).

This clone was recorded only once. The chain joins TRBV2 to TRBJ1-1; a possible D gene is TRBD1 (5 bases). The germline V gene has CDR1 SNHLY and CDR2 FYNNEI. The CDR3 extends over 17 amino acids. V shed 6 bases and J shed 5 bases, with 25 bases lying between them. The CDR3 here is CASRPGLGSFWGTEAFF. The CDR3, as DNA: TGTGCCAGCAGGCCCGGACTGGGTAGTTTTTGGGGGACTGAAGCTTTCTTT. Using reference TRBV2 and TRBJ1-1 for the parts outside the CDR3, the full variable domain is EPEVTQTPSHQVTQMGQEVILRCVPISNHLYFYWYRQILGQKVEFLVSFYNNEISEKSEIFDDQFSVERPDGSNFTLKIRSTKLEDSAMYFCASRPGLGSFWGTEAFFGQGTRLTVV.

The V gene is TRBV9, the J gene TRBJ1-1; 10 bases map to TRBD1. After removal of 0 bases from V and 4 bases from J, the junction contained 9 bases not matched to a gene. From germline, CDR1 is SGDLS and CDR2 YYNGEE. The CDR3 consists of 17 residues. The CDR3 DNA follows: TGTGCCAGCAGCGTAGGGGGACAGGGGTATGATGGCACTGAAGCTTTCTTT. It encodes CASSVGGQGYDGTEAFF. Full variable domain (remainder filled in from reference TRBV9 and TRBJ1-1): DSGVTQTPKHLITATGQRVTLRCSPRSGDLSVYWYQQSLDQGLQFLIQYYNGEERAKGNILERFSAQQFPDLHSELNLSSLELGDSALYFCASSVGGQGYDGTEAFFGQGTRLTVV.

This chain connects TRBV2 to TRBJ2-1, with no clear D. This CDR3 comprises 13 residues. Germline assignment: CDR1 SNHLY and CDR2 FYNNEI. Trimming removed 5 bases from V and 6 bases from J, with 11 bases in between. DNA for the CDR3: TGTGCCAGCAGTCAGGAGATTAGCAATGAGCAGTTCTTC. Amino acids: CASSQEISNEQFF.

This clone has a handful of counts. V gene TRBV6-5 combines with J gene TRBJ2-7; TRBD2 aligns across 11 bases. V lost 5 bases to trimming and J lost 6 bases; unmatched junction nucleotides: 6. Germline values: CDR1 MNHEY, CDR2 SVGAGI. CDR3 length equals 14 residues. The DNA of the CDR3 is TGTGCCAGCAGTAACCCAGGACTAGCGGGCGAGCAGTACTTC. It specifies CASSNPGLAGEQYF.

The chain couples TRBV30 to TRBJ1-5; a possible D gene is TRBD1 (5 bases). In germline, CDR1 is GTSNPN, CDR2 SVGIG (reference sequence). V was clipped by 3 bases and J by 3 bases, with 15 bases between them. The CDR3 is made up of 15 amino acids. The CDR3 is CAWRERDRVNQPQHF. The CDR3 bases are TGTGCCTGGAGGGAACGGGACCGCGTCAATCAGCCCCAGCATTTT.

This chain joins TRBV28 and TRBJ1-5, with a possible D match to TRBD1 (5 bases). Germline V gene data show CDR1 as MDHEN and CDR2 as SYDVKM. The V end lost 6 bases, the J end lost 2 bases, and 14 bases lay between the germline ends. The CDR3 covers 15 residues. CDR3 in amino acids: CASRPGRLGNQPQHF. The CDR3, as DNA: TGTGCCAGCAGACCAGGGAGGTTGGGCAATCAGCCCCAGCATTTT.

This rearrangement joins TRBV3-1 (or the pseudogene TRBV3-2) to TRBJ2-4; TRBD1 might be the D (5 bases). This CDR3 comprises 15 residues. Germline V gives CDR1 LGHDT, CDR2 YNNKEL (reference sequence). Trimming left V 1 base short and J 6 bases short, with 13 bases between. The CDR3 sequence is CASSQVTGPPNIQYF. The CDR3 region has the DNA TGTGCCAGCAGCCAAGTAACAGGCCCACCAAACATTCAGTACTTC.

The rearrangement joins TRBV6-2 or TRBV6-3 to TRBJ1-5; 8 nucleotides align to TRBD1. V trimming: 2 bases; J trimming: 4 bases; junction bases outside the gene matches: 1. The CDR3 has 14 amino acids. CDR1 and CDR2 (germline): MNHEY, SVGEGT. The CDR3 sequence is CASSYRDRNQPQHF. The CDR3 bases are TGTGCCAGCAGTTACCGGGACAGGAATCAGCCCCAGCATTTT.

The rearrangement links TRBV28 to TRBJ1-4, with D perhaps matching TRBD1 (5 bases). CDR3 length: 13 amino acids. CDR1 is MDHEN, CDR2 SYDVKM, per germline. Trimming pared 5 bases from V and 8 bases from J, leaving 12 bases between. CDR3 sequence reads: CASSPGGQEKLFF. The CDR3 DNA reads TGTGCCAGCAGTCCCGGGGGTCAGGAAAAACTGTTTTTT.

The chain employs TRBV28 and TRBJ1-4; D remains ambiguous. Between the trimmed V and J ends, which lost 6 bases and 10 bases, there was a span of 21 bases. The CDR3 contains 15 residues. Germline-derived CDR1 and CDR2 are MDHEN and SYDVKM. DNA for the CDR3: TGTGCCAGCAGATCCCCTTCGGACGGGGTGGGAAAACTGTTTTTT. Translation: CASRSPSDGVGKLFF.

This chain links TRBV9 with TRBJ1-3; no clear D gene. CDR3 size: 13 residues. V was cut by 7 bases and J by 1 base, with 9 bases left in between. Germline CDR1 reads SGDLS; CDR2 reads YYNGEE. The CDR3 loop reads CASGEGSGNTIYF. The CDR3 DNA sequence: TGTGCCAGCGGCGAAGGTTCTGGAAACACCATATATTTT.

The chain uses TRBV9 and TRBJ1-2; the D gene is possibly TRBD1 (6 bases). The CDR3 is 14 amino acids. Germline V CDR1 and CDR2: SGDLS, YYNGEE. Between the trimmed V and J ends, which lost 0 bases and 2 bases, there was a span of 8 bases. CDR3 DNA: TGTGCCAGCAGCGTAGGTGGACAGAACTATGGCTACACCTTC. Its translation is CASSVGGQNYGYTF. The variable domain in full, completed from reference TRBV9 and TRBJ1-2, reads DSGVTQTPKHLITATGQRVTLRCSPRSGDLSVYWYQQSLDQGLQFLIQYYNGEERAKGNILERFSAQQFPDLHSELNLSSLELGDSALYFCASSVGGQNYGYTFGSGTRLTVV.

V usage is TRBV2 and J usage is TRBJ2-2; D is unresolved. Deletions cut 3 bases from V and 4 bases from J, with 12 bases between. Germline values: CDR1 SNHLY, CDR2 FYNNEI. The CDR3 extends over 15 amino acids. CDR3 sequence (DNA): TGTGCCAGCAGTGATTTCGGCAGAACCACCGGGGAGCTGTTTTTT. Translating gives CASSDFGRTTGELFF.

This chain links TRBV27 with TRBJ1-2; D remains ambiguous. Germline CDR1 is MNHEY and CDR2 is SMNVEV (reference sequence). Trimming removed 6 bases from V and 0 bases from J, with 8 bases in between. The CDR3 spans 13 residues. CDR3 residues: CASSSGSNYGYTF. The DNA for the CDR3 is TGTGCCAGCAGCTCAGGTTCTAACTATGGCTACACCTTC.

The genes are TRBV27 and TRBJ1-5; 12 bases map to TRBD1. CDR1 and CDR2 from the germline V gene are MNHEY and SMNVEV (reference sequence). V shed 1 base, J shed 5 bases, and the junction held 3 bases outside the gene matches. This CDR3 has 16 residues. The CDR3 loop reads CASSLLGQGAHQPQHF. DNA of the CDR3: TGTGCCAGCAGTTTATTGGGACAGGGGGCCCATCAGCCCCAGCATTTT.

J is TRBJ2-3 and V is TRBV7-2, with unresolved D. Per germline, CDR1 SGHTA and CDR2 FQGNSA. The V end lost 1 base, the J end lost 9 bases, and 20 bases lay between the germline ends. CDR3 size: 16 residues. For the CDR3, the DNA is TGTGCCAGCAGCTTAGGATTAATAGGCCCCCTGGGGACGCAGTATTTT. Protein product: CASSLGLIGPLGTQYF.

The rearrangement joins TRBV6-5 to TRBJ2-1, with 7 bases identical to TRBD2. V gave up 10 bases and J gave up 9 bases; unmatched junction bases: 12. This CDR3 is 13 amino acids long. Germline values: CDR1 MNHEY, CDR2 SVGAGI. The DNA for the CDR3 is TGTGCCACCAACGATGGCGGGAGAGGTGAGCAGTTCTTC. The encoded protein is CATNDGGRGEQFF.

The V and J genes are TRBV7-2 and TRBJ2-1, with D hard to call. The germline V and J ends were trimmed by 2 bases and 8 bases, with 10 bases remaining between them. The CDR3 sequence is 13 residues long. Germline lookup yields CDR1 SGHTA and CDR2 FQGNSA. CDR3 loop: CASSLSAFDEQFF. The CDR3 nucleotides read TGTGCCAGCAGCTTAAGCGCCTTTGATGAGCAGTTCTTC.

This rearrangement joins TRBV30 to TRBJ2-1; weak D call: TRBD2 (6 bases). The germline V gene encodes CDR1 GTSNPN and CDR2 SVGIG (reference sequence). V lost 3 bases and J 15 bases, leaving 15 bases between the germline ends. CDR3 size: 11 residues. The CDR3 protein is CAWSEASVRFF. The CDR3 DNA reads TGTGCCTGGAGCGAGGCTAGCGTCCGGTTCTTC.

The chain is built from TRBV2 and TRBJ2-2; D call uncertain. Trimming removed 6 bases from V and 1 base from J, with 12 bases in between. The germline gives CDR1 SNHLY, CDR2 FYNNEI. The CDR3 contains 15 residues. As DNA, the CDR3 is TGTGCCAGCAGGTGGGCGCGAGGGAACACCGGGGAGCTGTTTTTT. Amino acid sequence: CASRWARGNTGELFF.

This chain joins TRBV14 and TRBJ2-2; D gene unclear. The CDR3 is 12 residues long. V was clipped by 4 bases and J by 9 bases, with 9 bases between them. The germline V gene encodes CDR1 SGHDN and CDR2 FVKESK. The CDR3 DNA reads TGTGCCAGCAGCCTCCTGCAAAGGGAGCTGTTTTTT. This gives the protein CASSLLQRELFF.

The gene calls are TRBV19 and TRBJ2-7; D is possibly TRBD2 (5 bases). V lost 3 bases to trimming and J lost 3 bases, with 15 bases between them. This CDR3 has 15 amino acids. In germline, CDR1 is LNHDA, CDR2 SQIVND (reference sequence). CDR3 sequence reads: CASSIYSARVYEQYF. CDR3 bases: TGTGCCAGTAGTATCTACAGTGCGCGGGTCTACGAGCAGTACTTC.

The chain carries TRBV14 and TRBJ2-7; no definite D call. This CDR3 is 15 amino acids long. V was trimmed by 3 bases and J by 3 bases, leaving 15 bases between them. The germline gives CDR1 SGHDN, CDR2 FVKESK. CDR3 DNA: TGTGCCAGCAGCCATATCGGTTCCTACGGCTACGAGCAGTACTTC. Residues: CASSHIGSYGYEQYF.

CDR3 nucleotide sequence: TGCAGTGCTAGTACAACCCGGGGCACCGGGGAGCTGTTTTTT. Residues: CSASTTRGTGELFF. This chain connects TRBV20-1 to TRBJ2-2; D perhaps matches TRBD2 (5 bases). The V end lost 3 bases, the J end lost 4 bases, and 12 bases lay between the germline ends. The CDR3 extends over 14 amino acids. Germline assignment: CDR1 DFQATT and CDR2 SNEGSKA (reference sequence).

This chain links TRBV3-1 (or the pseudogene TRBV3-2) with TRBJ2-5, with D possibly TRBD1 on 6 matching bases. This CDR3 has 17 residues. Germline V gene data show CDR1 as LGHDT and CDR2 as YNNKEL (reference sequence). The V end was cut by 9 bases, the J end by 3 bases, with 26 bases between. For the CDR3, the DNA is TGTGCCAGTCCCCGCCGGCTTACAGGGTCGGATGAAGAGACCCAGTACTTC. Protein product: CASPRRLTGSDEETQYF.

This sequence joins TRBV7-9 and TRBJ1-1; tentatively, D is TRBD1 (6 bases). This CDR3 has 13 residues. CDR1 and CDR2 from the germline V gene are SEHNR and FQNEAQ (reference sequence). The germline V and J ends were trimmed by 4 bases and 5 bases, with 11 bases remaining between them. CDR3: CASSSQGGTEAFF. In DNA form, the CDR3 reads TGTGCCAGCAGCTCCCAAGGGGGGACTGAAGCTTTCTTT.

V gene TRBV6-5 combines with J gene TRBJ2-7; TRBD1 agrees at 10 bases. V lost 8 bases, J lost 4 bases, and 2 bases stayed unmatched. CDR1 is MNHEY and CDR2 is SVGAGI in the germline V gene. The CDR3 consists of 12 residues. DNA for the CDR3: TGTGCCAGCCTGGGACAGGGGTACGAGCAGTACTTC. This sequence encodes CASLGQGYEQYF.

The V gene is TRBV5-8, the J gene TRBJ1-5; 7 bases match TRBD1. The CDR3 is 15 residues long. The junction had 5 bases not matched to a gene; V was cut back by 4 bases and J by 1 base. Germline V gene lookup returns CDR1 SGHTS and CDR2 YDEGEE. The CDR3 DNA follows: TGTGCCAGCAGCAATTACAGGGGAAGCAATCAGCCCCAGCATTTT. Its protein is CASSNYRGSNQPQHF.